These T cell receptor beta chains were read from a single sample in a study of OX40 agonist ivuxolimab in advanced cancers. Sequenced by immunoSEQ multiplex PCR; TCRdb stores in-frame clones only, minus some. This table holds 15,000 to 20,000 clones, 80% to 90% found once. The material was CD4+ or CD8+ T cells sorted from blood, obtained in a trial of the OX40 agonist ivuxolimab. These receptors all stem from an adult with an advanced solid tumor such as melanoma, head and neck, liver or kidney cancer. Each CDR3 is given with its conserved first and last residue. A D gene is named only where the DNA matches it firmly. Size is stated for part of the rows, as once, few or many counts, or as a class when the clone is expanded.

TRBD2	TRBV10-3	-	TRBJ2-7	CAISDLSGSPNEQYF	TGTGCCATCAGTGACCTAAGCGGGAGCCCCAACGAGCAGTACTTC
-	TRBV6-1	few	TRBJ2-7	CASREDRSISGGSYEQYF	TGTGCCAGCCGGGAAGACAGATCCATTTCCGGGGGATCCTACGAGCAGTACTTC
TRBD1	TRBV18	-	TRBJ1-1	CASLPGGLPEAFF	TGTGCCAGCTTACCAGGGGGCCTGCCTGAAGCTTTCTTT
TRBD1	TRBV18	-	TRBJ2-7	CASSPPTGSLYEQYF	TGTGCCAGCTCACCTCCGACAGGGAGTCTCTACGAGCAGTACTTC
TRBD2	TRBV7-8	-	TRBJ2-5	CASSSNSGRGQETQYF	TGTGCCAGCAGCTCCAATAGCGGGAGGGGCCAAGAGACCCAGTACTTC
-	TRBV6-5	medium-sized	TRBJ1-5	CASSRWGEGQPQHF	TGTGCCAGCAGCCGCTGGGGGGAGGGACAGCCCCAGCATTTT
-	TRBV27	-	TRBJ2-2	CASRADRRAGELFF	TGTGCCAGCAGGGCGGACAGGAGGGCCGGGGAGCTGTTTTTT
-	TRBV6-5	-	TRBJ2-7	CASSYGEGEQYF	TGTGCCAGCAGTTACGGAGAGGGCGAGCAGTACTTC
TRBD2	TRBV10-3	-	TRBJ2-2	CAISAGTSVEELFF	TGTGCCATCAGTGCCGGGACTAGCGTGGAGGAGCTGTTTTTT
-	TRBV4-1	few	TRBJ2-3	CASSQSITSSTDTQYF	TGCGCCAGCAGCCAATCGATTACGAGCAGCACAGATACGCAGTATTTT
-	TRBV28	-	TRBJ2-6	CASSFTGSSGANVLTF	TGTGCCAGCAGTTTCACAGGATCTTCTGGGGCCAACGTCCTGACTTTC
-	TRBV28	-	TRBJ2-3	CASSPRTAQYF	TGTGCCAGCAGTCCGCGTACCGCGCAGTATTTT
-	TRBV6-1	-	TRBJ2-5	CASRVVWETQYF	TGTGCCAGCAGGGTTGTCTGGGAGACCCAGTACTTC
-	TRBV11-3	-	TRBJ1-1	CASSLAPDSEAFF	TGTGCCAGCAGCTTAGCCCCGGACAGTGAAGCTTTCTTT
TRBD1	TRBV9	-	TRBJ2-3	CASSVAGTGTITDTQYF	TGTGCCAGCAGCGTAGCCGGGACAGGGACGATCACAGATACGCAGTATTTT
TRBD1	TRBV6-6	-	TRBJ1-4	CASSIGQGEEKLFF	TGTGCCAGCAGTATCGGACAGGGCGAAGAAAAACTGTTTTTT
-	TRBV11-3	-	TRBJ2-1	CASSLEAGSYNEQFF	TGTGCCAGCAGCTTAGAGGCGGGCTCCTACAATGAGCAGTTCTTC
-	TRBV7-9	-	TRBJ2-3	CASRENRSGADTQYF	TGTGCCAGCAGGGAAAACAGGAGTGGAGCAGATACGCAGTATTTT
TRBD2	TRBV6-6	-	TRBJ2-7	CASSYAGVPYEQYF	TGTGCCAGCAGTTACGCGGGAGTCCCGTACGAGCAGTACTTC
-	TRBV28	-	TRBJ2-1	CASSPLSGTYNEQFF	TGTGCCAGCAGTCCCCTGTCGGGAACGTACAATGAGCAGTTCTTC